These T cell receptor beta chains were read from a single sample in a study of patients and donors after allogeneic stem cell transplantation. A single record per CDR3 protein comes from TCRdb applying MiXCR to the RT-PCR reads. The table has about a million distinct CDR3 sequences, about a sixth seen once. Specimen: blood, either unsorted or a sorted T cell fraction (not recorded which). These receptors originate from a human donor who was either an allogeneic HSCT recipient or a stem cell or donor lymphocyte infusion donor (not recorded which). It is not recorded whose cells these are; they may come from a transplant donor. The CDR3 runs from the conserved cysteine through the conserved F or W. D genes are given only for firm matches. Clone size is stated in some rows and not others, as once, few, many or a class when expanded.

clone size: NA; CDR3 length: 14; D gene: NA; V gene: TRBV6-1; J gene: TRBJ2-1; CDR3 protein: CASSGRGVWNEQFF; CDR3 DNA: TGTGCCAGCAGTGGCAGGGGGGTCTGGAATGAGCAGTTCTTC
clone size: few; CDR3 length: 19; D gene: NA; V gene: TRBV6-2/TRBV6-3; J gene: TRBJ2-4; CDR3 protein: CASSYAAGLNRGMGNIQYF; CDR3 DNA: TGTGCCAGCAGTTACGCGGCGGGTTTGAATCGGGGTATGGGAAACATTCAGTACTTC
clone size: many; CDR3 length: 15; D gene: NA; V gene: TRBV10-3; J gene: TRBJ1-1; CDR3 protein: CAISESGMGNTEAFF; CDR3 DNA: TGTGCCATCAGTGAGTCGGGGATGGGAAACACTGAAGCTTTCTTT
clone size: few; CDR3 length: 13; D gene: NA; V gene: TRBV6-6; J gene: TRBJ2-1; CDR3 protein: CASSYPGGPEQFF; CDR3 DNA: TGTGCCAGCAGTTACCCTGGAGGGCCAGAGCAGTTCTTC
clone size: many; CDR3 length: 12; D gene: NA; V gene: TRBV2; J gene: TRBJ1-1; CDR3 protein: CASSGVGSEAFF; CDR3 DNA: TGTGCCAGCAGCGGCGTCGGGTCTGAAGCTTTCTTT
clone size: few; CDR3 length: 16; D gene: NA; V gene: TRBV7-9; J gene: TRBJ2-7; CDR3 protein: CASSRKMSGPDYEQYF; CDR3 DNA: TGTGCCAGCAGCCGGAAGATGTCAGGGCCAGACTACGAGCAGTACTTC
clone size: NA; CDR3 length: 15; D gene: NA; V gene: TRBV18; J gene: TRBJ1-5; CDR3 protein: CASSPTTSTNQPQHF; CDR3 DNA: TGTGCCAGCTCACCTACGACGTCTACCAATCAGCCCCAGCATTTT
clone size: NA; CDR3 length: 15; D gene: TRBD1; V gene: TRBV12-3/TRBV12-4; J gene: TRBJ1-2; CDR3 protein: CASRKTGGGYYGYTF; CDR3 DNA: TGTGCCAGCAGGAAAACAGGGGGTGGGTACTATGGCTACACCTTC
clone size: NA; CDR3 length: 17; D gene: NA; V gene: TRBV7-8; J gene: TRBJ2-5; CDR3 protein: CASSLAPAEDGQETQYF; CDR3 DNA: TGTGCCAGCAGCTTAGCTCCAGCAGAGGACGGGCAAGAGACCCAGTACTTC
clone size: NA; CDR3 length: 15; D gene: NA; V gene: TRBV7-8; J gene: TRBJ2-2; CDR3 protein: CASSFGSKGTGELFF; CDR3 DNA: TGTGCCAGCAGCTTTGGGAGTAAGGGCACCGGGGAGCTGTTTTTT
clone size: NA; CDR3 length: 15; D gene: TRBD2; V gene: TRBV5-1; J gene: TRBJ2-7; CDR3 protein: CASSAETSGYYEQYF; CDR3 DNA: TGCGCCAGCTCAGCGGAGACTAGCGGGTACTACGAGCAGTACTTC
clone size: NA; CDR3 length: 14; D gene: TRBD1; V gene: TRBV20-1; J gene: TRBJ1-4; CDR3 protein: CSARTGTGDEKLFF; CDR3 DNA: TGCAGTGCTAGAACCGGGACAGGTGATGAAAAACTGTTTTTT
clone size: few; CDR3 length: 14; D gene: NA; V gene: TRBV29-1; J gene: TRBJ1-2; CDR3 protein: CSVGGQPPDYGYTF; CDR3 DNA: TGCAGCGTGGGTGGGCAGCCACCAGACTATGGCTACACCTTC
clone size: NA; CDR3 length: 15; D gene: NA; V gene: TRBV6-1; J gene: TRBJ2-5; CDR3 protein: CASSRDFLYQETQYF; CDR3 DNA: TGTGCCAGCAGTCGGGACTTCCTGTACCAAGAGACCCAGTACTTC
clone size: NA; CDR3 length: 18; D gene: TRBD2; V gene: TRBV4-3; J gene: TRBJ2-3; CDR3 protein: CASSQDGWASGATDTQYF; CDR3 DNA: TGCGCCAGCAGCCAAGATGGATGGGCTAGCGGGGCCACAGATACGCAGTATTTT
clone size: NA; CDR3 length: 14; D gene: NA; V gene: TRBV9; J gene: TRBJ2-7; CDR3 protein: CASSVGSGWSEQYF; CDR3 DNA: TGTGCCAGCAGCGTAGGATCGGGATGGAGCGAGCAGTACTTC